The 19 T cell receptor beta chains below come from one sample, sequenced in a study of blood T cell repertoires in COVID-19. The repertoire was sequenced with immunoSEQ multiplex PCR; TCRdb's copy has only in-frame clones and lacks some. The sample includes 150,000 to 200,000 clones, roughly four fifths of them seen just once. What was sequenced was peripheral blood. The receptors were sampled from a human donor in a cohort sampled during active COVID-19.

The DNA for the CDR3 is TGCGCCAGCAGCCAAGATTCGAGACTTAATAATTCACCCCTCCACTTT. It specifies CASSQDSRLNNSPLHF. This chain joins TRBV4-3 and TRBJ1-6; D is ambiguous. Germline V gene lookup returns CDR1 LGHNA and CDR2 YSLEER. The CDR3 contains 16 residues. V was shortened by 0 bases and J by 5 bases, with 11 bases between the two germline ends.

V and J are TRBV29-1 and TRBJ2-7, with TRBD2 matching over 10 bases. The CDR3 runs 15 residues. The V segment lost 4 bases and the J segment 0 bases; nucleotides outside the gene matches: 6. Germline V gene lookup returns CDR1 SQVTM and CDR2 ANQGSEA. CDR3: CSVGAGGLSSYEQYF. DNA for the CDR3: TGCAGCGTTGGAGCGGGAGGGCTTAGCTCCTACGAGCAGTACTTC.

This rearrangement joins TRBV19 to TRBJ1-5; perhaps TRBD1 as D (5 bases). Germline CDR1 and CDR2: LNHDA and SQIVND (reference sequence). V lost 9 bases, J lost 0 bases, and 36 bases lay in between. This CDR3 contains 22 residues. CDR3 sequence (DNA): TGTGCCAGCAAATCGAGATCCTGGGCAGACACGGAGGGGATGTATAGCAATCAGCCCCAGCATTTT. Protein: CASKSRSWADTEGMYSNQPQHF.

The genes are TRBV7-9 and TRBJ1-4; tentative D call: TRBD1 (6 bases). There are 19 residues in the CDR3. The V end lost 11 bases, the J end lost 7 bases, and 35 bases lay between the germline ends. CDR1 and CDR2 from the germline V gene are SEHNR and FQNEAQ (reference sequence). CDR3 DNA: TGTGCCCCAACGAGCGGGGATGGGGGGGCAGAACTGGGTACTGAAAAACTGTTTTTT. Translating it yields CAPTSGDGGAELGTEKLFF. The complete variable domain, with remaining parts taken from reference TRBV7-9 and TRBJ1-4, reads DTGVSQNPRHKITKRGQNVTFRCDPISEHNRLYWYRQTLGQGPEFLTYFQNEAQLEKSRLLSDRFSAERPKGSFSTLEIQRTEQGDSAMYLCAPTSGDGGAELGTEKLFFGSGTQLSVL.

This rearrangement joins TRBV18 to TRBJ2-6; 7 nucleotides align to TRBD1. The J segment lost 4 bases and the V segment lost 0 bases, leaving 6 bases of the junction unmatched. Germline V gives CDR1 KGHSH, CDR2 LQKENI. The CDR3 length is 17 residues. CDR3 DNA: TGTGCCAGCTCACCACCGGACAGGCCCCCGGGGGCCAACGTCCTGACTTTC. Encoded protein: CASSPPDRPPGANVLTF.

The V gene is TRBV7-8, the J gene TRBJ1-5; 9 bases fit TRBD1. V gave up 1 base and J gave up 4 bases; unmatched junction bases: 14. The CDR3 consists of 19 residues. The germline V gene encodes CDR1 SGHVS and CDR2 FQNEAQ. The CDR3: CASSLVSAHGTGINQPQHF. The CDR3 region has the DNA TGTGCCAGCAGCTTAGTTAGCGCTCACGGGACAGGGATAAATCAGCCCCAGCATTTT.

This rearrangement joins TRBV19 to TRBJ1-2; tentatively, D is TRBD1 (6 bases). V dropped 5 bases and J dropped 7 bases, with 14 bases sitting between them. Germline lookup yields CDR1 LNHDA and CDR2 SQIVND (reference sequence). The CDR3 spans 13 residues. CDR3 in DNA: TGTGCCAGTAGTGAAGGCAGGGGTTTTGGCTACACCTTC. Its protein product is CASSEGRGFGYTF.

V gene TRBV7-8 combines with J gene TRBJ2-7, with a tentative D call TRBD1 (8 bases). This CDR3 contains 16 residues. From germline, CDR1 is SGHVS and CDR2 FQNEAQ. Trimming stripped 4 bases from V and 0 bases from J, with 16 bases between. The CDR3 region has the DNA TGTGCCAGCAGCTCAGAACAGGGGGGGAGCTCCTACGAGCAGTACTTC. Translating it yields CASSSEQGGSSYEQYF.

The count of this clone is one. The chain couples TRBV10-3 to TRBJ2-4, with TRBD2 as a possible D gene (5 bases). CDR3 length: 14 amino acids. CDR1 and CDR2 from the germline V gene are ENHRY and SYGVKD. V was clipped by 3 bases and J by 1 base, with 7 bases between them. CDR3 in DNA: TGTGCCATCAGTGAAAGGGAGGCCAAAAACATTCAGTACTTC. Translated: CAISEREAKNIQYF.

In this sample, this clone turned up a few times. The chain links TRBV7-2 to TRBJ2-6; maybe TRBD1 (5 bases). The CDR3 extends over 16 amino acids. With 3 bases removed from V and 2 bases from J, the gap between germline ends came to 11 bases. CDR1 is SGHTA and CDR2 is FQGNSA in the germline V gene. The CDR3 here is CASSFNRLPGANVLTF. DNA for the CDR3: TGTGCCAGCAGCTTTAACAGGCTCCCTGGGGCCAACGTCCTGACTTTC.

The rearrangement links TRBV9 to TRBJ2-2; a weak D match, TRBD1 (5 bases). Germline V lookup: CDR1 SGDLS, CDR2 YYNGEE. Between the trimmed V and J ends, which lost 4 bases and 0 bases, there was a span of 22 bases. The CDR3 sequence is 19 residues long. DNA for the CDR3: TGTGCCAGCAGCAGAGAACCCCCGACCAGGGCTCCGAACACCGGGGAGCTGTTTTTT. Protein sequence: CASSREPPTRAPNTGELFF.

The chain joins TRBV6-2 or TRBV6-3 to TRBJ2-5; 7 bases fit TRBD2. V was clipped by 5 bases and J by 9 bases; unmatched bases: 12. The CDR3 is made up of 14 amino acids. CDR1 and CDR2 (germline): MNHEY, SVGEGT. The DNA for the CDR3 is TGTGCCAGCAGTCTTCCGGGACTACCCTACCCCCAGTACTTC. This codes for CASSLPGLPYPQYF.

Only one count was recorded for this clone. The chain has TRBV5-5 and TRBJ2-7; 7 nucleotides agree with TRBD1. This CDR3 has 13 amino acids. V shed 3 bases and J 2 bases; nucleotides not matched to a gene: 2. From germline, CDR1 is SGHKS and CDR2 YYEKEE (reference sequence). The CDR3: CASSSTGAYEQYF. CDR3 sequence (DNA): TGTGCCAGCAGCTCTACAGGGGCCTACGAGCAGTACTTC.

The chain employs TRBV27 and TRBJ2-7; no clear D gene. Trimming removed 1 base from V and 3 bases from J, with 16 bases in between. Germline V gives CDR1 MNHEY, CDR2 SMNVEV (reference sequence). This CDR3 contains 16 residues. CDR3 sequence (DNA): TGTGCCAGCAGTTTATTTTCCCCACAGTTGAACTACGAGCAGTACTTC. Encoded protein: CASSLFSPQLNYEQYF.

V and J are TRBV12-5 and TRBJ1-1; TRBD1 matches at 8 bases. Germline values: CDR1 LGHNT, CDR2 FRNRAP. CDR3 length: 13 amino acids. Losses at the gene ends were 6 bases for V and 7 bases for J; bases not matched to a gene: 7. CDR3 DNA sequence: TGTGCTAGTGGGCGAGACAGGGGCCTTGAAGCTTTCTTT. Residues: CASGRDRGLEAFF.

V gene TRBV19 combines with J gene TRBJ2-1; 9 bases line up with TRBD1. Losses at the gene ends were 7 bases for V and 4 bases for J; bases not matched to a gene: 8. Germline loops: CDR1 LNHDA, CDR2 SQIVND (reference sequence). The CDR3 has 15 amino acids. CDR3 sequence (DNA): TGTGCCAGTACCCGGGGGACAGGGACTTACAATGAGCAGTTCTTC. Translated: CASTRGTGTYNEQFF.

The chain is built from TRBV6-5 and TRBJ1-5; TRBD1 is a possible D gene (5 bases). V lost 8 bases and J lost 6, with 20 bases in between. Germline CDR1 and CDR2: MNHEY and SVGAGI. The CDR3 is made up of 15 amino acids. Here the CDR3 reads CASLTGGTGGQPQHF. CDR3 DNA: TGTGCCAGCCTGACGGGAGGGACGGGGGGTCAGCCCCAGCATTTT.

V is TRBV3-1 (or the pseudogene TRBV3-2) and J is TRBJ1-2, with D unclear. The CDR3 sequence is 14 residues long. Germline V gene lookup returns CDR1 LGHDT and CDR2 YNNKEL (reference sequence). The V and J ends lost 2 bases and 8 bases respectively, with 15 bases between them. The CDR3: CASSQRGFLYGYTF. The CDR3 DNA sequence: TGTGCCAGCAGCCAAAGAGGATTCCTATACGGCTACACCTTC.

This chain connects TRBV6-4 to TRBJ2-7; 8 bases agree with TRBD2. This CDR3 has 16 residues. Germline V gene lookup returns CDR1 MRHNA and CDR2 SNTAGT. With V trimmed by 4 bases and J by 0 bases, 8 bases remained unmatched. CDR3 in amino acids: CASSGNTSGSSYEQYF. The CDR3 DNA reads as TGTGCCAGCAGTGGTAATACTAGCGGTAGCTCCTACGAGCAGTACTTC.